Given below is one T cell receptor beta chain in context. The sample comes from a study of control samples from healthy donors and cancer patients. Unmatched junction bases numbered 5, after V lost 2 bases and J lost 3 bases. Germline lookup yields CDR1 SGHRS and CDR2 YFSETQ. The CDR3 runs 15 residues. TCRdb's table, derived via immunoSEQ multiplex PCR, lists solely in-frame clones and lacks some. The sample shows roughly 86,000 clones, 91% of them seen only once. This chain uses TRBV5-1 with TRBJ2-3, with 8 bases that match TRBD2. Sequenced material: blood. The sequence came from a man aged 30 to 45 in good health. CDR3 region: CASSFSGIRTDTQYF. CDR3 DNA: TGCGCCAGCAGCTTTAGCGGGATTAGGACAGATACGCAGTATTTT.